The TCR beta chain under discussion was sequenced for a study of blood T cell repertoires in COVID-19. Across the study: The samples span acute and convalescent COVID-19 from the United States, Italy and Spain. PBMCs, B-cell-depleted T cells, or T cells provided the cDNA or gDNA that made up the material.

Generated by immunoSEQ multiplex PCR, the TCRdb table keeps only in-frame clones and is missing some. This table holds approximately 260,000 clones, about 85% found once. Recruits, aged roughly 18 to 95 years, lived in 25 or so US areas. Individuals in the exposed group had encountered a COVID-19 case within 2 weeks preceding study entry. CDR3 length equals 13 residues. V shed 5 bases and J 7 bases; nucleotides not matched to a gene: 7. The receptor was derived from a woman aged 45-60 years who had been exposed to COVID-19. The V call is TRBV12-3 or TRBV12-4, the J call TRBJ1-2, with TRBD1 matching 7 bases. The sequenced sample was PBMCs or T cells enriched from blood (not recorded which). CDR3 nucleotides: TGTGCCAGCAGTCTCAGACAGGGAAGTGGCTACACCTTC. Translation gives CASSLRQGSGYTF.